This TCR beta chain was captured in a study of blood T cell repertoires in COVID-19. The wider study: The origin of the acute and convalescent COVID-19 samples was the United States, Italy and Spain. PBMCs, B-cell-depleted T cells, or T cells provided the cDNA or gDNA that made up the material.

From germline, CDR1 is SGHTA and CDR2 FQGNSA. This CDR3 contains 13 residues. V lost 4 bases, J lost 3 bases, and 3 bases stayed unmatched. Per the original data handling: The authors estimated nucleated cell counts from reference gene primer amplification. This table comes from immunoSEQ multiplex PCR, and its TCRdb copy is limited to in-frame clones, with some not included. V and J calls and clone size are given by that table; D and trimming were obtained from the DNA. The profile covers 250,000 or so clones, with about 90% appearing a single time and around 1.9% taken by the ten largest. Seattle cases were enrolled at active infection and followed longitudinally.

The receptor's source is a woman aged 55-70 years with COVID-19, enrolled during active disease. The sequencing input was peripheral blood. The chain couples TRBV7-2 to TRBJ2-7; 7 nucleotides line up with TRBD2. CDR3: CASSSGGGYEQYF. CDR3 sequence (DNA): TGTGCCAGCAGCTCCGGCGGGGGCTACGAGCAGTACTTC.